The clone carrying this T cell receptor (beta chain) was seen once. The data derive from a study of T cell clonotyping in hematopoietic cell transplantation. Germline V gene sequence: CDR1 MNHNY, CDR2 SVGAGI (reference sequence). The CDR3 extends over 14 amino acids. V lost 3 bases and J 7 bases, leaving 12 bases between the germline ends. Sequencing was performed with immunoSEQ multiplex PCR; in TCRdb, only in-frame clones are kept and a portion is missing. This sample has some 30,000 clones, with around 90% found just once. This TCR was sampled from a female patient in her 50s who had an allogeneic stem cell transplant from a related donor, so the T cells may come from the graft donor. Some clones in this sample may be carry-over from other donors' samples. The chain has TRBV6-6 and TRBJ1-4, with D perhaps TRBD1 (5 bases). The sample consisted of PBMCs, taken 100 days after allogeneic stem cell transplant. As DNA, the CDR3 is TGTGCCAGCAGTTATTCGGGGGAAGTTGAAAAACTGTTTTTT. This encodes CASSYSGEVEKLFF.